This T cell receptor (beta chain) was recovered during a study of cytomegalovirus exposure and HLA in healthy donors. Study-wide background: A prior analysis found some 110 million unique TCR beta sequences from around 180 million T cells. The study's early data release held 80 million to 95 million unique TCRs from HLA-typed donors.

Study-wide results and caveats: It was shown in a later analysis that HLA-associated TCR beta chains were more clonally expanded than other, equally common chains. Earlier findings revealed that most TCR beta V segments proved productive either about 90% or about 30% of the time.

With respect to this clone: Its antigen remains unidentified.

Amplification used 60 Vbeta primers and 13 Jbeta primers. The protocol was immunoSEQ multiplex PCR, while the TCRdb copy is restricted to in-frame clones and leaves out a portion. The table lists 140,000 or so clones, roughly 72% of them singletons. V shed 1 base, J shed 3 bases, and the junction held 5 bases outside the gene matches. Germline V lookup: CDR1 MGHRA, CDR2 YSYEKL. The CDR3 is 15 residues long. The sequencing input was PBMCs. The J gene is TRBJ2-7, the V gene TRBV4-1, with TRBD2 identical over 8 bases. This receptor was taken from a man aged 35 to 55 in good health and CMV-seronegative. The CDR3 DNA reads TGCGCCAGCAGCCAAGTAGCGGGGTCGGACTACGAGCAGTACTTC. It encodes CASSQVAGSDYEQYF.